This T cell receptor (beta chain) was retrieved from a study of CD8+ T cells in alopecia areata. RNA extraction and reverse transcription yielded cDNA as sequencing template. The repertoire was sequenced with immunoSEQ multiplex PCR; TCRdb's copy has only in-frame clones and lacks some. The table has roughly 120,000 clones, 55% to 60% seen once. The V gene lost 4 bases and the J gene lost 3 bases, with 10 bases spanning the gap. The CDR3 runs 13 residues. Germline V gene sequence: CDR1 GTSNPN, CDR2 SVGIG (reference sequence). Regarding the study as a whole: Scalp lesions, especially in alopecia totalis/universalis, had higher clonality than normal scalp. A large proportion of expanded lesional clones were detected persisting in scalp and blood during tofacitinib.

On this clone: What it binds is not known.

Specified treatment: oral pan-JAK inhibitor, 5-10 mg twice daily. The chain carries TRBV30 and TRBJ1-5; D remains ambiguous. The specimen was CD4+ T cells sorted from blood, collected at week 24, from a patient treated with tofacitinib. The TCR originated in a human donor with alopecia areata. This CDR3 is CAWTTRNNQPQHF. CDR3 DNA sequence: TGTGCCTGGACTACCCGGAACAATCAGCCCCAGCATTTT.